This TCR beta chain stems from a study of cytotoxic CD8 clonotypes in ibrutinib-treated CLL. The table came from immunoSEQ multiplex PCR; TCRdb's copy has only in-frame clones and leaves some out. The sample consists of roughly 23,000 clones, 78% of them appearing once. The V end lost 0 bases, the J end lost 0 bases, and 11 bases lay between the germline ends. Germline values: CDR1 KGHSH, CDR2 LQKENI. This CDR3 has 16 amino acids. The rearrangement joins TRBV18 to TRBJ2-5, with D maybe TRBD1 (6 bases). The source material was PBMCs, sampled before ibrutinib treatment. This TCR came from a human donor with chronic lymphocytic leukemia. The CDR3 sequence is CASSPPRQGNQETQYF. The CDR3, as DNA: TGTGCCAGCTCACCACCCCGCCAGGGGAACCAAGAGACCCAGTACTTC.